This T cell receptor beta chain was recorded in a study of cytomegalovirus exposure and HLA in healthy donors. Germline CDR1 reads MNHNS; CDR2 reads SASEGT. The CDR3 spans 15 residues. Trimming removed 7 bases from V and 0 bases from J, with 12 bases in between. The study ran its PCR with 60 Vbeta and 13 Jbeta primers. Here immunoSEQ multiplex PCR was the method, and the copy in TCRdb shows in-frame clones only, minus some. Here the sample spans approximately 120,000 clones, 74% being singletons. The sequenced material came from PBMCs. The chain has TRBV6-1 and TRBJ2-2; D gene uncertain. This receptor was taken from a human donor in good health. In nucleotides, the CDR3 is TGTGCCAGCACCGCCGGAACAGCGAACACCGGGGAGCTGTTTTTT. It specifies CASTAGTANTGELFF.